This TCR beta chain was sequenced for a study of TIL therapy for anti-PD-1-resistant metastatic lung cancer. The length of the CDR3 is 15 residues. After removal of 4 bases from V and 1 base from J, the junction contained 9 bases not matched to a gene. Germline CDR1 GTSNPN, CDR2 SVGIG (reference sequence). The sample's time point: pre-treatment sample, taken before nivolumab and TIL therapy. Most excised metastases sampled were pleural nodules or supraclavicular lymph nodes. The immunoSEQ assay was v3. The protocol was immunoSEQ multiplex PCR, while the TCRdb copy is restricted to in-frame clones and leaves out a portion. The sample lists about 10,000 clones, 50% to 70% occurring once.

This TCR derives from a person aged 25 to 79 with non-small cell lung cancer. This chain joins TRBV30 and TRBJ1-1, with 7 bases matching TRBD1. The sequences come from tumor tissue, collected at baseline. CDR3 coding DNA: TGTGCCTGGACCGACTCCGGGACAGCGAACACTGAAGCTTTCTTT. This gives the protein CAWTDSGTANTEAFF.